This T cell receptor beta chain appears in the sequencing data of a study of Graves' ophthalmopathy and Graves' hyperthyroidism. The overall study: The stable label applied to hyperthyroidism with no ophthalmopathy within 18 months of follow-up.

This clonotype was recorded many times. Amplified TCR beta CDR3 regions were obtained using RNA transcripts as template. The authors performed first-round RT-PCR with HTBI primers and then a second-round multiplex PCR. In TCRdb, the multiplex PCR reads were re-called with MiXCR into one record per CDR3 protein. The sample consists of around 1.1 million distinct CDR3 sequences, about two fifths of them appearing once. The CDR3 contains 19 residues. V lost 4 bases and J lost 6, with 25 bases in between. Germline CDR1 LNHDA, CDR2 SQIVND (reference sequence). New diagnoses, under 2 months' duration, and ages 18 to 65 characterized the hyperthyroidism patients. If patients had other autoimmune diseases, uncontrolled infections, pregnancy or lactation, they were excluded. The diagnosis was founded upon clinical symptoms, serum thyroxine, TRAb, thyroid ultrasound and orbital computed tomography.

The chain joins TRBV19 to TRBJ1-6; the D gene is possibly TRBD1 (5 bases). This TCR was sampled from an adult man with Graves' hyperthyroidism. The sample comprised peripheral blood or thyroid tissue (not recorded which). CDR3 in DNA: TGTGCCAGTAGTACTGGGACGGACAATTCCCATGCCTCTAATTCACCCCTCCACTTT. This encodes CASSTGTDNSHASNSPLHF.